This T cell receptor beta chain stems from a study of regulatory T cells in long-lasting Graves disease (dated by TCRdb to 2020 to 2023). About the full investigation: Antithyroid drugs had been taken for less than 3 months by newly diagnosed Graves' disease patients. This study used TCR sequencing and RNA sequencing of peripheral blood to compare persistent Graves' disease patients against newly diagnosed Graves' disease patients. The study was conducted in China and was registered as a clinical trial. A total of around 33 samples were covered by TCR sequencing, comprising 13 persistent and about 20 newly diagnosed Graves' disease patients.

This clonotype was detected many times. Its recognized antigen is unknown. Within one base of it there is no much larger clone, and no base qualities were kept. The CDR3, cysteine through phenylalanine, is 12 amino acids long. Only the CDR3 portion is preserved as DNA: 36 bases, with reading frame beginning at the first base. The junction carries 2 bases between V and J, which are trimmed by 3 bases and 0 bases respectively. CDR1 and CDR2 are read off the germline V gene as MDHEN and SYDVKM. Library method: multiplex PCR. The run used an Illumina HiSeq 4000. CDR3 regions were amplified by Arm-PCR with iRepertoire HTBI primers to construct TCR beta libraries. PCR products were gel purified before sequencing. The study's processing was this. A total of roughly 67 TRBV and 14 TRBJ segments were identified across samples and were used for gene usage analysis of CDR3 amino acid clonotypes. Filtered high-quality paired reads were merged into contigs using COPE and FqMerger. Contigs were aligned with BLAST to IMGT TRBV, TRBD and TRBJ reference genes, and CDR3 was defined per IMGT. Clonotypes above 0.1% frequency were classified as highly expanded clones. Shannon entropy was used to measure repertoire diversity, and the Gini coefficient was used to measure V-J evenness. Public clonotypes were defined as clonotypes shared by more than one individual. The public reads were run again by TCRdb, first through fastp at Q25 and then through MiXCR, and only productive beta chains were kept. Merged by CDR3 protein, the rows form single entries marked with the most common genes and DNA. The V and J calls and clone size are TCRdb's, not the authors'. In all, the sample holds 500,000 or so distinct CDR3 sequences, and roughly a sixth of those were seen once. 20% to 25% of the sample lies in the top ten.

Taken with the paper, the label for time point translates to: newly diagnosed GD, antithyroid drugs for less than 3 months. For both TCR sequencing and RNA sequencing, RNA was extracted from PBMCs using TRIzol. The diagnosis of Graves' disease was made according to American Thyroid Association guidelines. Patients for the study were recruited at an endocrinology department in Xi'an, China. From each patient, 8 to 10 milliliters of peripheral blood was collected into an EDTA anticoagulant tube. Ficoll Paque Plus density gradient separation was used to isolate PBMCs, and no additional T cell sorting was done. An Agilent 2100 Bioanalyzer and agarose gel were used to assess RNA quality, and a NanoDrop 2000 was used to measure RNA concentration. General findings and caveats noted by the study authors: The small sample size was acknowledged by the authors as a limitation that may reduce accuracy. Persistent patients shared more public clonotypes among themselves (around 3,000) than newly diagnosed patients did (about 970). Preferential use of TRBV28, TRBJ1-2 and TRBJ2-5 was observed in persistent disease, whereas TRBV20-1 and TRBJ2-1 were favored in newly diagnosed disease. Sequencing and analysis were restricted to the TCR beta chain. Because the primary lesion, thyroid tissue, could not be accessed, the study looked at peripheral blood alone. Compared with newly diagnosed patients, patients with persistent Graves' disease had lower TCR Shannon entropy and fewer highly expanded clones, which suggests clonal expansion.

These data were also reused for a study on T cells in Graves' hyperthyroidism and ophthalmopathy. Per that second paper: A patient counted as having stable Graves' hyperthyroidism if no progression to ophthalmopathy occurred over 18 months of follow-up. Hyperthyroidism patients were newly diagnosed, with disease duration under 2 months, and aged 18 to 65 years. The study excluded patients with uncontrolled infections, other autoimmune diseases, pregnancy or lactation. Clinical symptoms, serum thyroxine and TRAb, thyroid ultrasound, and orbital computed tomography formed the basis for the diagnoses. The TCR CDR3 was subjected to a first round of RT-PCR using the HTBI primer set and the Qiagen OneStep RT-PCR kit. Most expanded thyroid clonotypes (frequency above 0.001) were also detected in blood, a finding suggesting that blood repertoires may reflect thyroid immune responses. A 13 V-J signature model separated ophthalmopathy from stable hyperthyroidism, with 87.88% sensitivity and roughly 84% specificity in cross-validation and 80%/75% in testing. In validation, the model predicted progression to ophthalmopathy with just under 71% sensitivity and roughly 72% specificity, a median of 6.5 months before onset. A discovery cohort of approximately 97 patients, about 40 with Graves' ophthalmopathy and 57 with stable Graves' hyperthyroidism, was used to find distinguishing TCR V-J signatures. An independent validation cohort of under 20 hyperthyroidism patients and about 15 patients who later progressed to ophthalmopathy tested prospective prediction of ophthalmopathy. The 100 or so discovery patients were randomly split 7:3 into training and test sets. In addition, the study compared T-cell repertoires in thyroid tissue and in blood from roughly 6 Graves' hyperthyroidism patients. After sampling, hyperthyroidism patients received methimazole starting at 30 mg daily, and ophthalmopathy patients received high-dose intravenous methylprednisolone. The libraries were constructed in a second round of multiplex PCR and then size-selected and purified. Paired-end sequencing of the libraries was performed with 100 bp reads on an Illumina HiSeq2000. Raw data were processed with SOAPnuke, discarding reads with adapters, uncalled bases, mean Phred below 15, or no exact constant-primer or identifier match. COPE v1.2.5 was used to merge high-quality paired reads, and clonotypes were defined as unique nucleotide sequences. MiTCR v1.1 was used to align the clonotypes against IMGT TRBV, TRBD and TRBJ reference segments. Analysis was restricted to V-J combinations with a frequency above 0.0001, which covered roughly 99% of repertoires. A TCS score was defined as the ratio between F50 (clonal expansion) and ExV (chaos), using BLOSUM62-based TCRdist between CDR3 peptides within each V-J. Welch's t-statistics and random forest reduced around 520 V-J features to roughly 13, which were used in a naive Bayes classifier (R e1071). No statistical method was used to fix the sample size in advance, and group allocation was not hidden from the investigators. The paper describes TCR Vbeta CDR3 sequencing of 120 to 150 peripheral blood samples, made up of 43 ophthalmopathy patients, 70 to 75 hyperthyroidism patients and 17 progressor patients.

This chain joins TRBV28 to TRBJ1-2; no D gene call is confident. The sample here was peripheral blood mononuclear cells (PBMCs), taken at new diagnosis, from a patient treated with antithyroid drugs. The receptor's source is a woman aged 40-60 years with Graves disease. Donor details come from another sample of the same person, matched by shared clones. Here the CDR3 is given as CASSFPNYGYTF. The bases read TGTGCCAGCAGTTTCCCTAACTATGGCTACACCTTC.